Listed below are T cell receptor beta chains from one sample, sequenced in a study of naive and memory T cell subsets. TCRdb fed the UMI-ligation and nested PCR reads into MiXCR, producing one record per CDR3 protein. This sample yields over 80,000 distinct CDR3 sequences, of which around 10% are seen a single time; 0.13% belongs to the top ten. Sequencing was done on a sample of naive CD4+ T cells from blood. These receptors were taken from a human donor in good health. Each CDR3 is given with its conserved first and last residue. Each record gives: V gene, D gene, clone size, J gene, CDR3 protein, CDR3 DNA. The D gene is left open where the match is weak. Clone size appears in some rows only: once, few, many, or a class for an expanded clone.

>TRBV28|TRBD1|few|TRBJ2-5
CASSVDRGRRETQYF
TGTGCCAGCAGTGTTGACAGGGGGCGCCGGGAGACCCAGTACTTC
>TRBV9|TRBD2|-|TRBJ2-1
CASSVRGGPPDEQFF
TGTGCCAGCAGCGTCCGCGGGGGGCCCCCGGATGAGCAGTTCTTC
>TRBV18|TRBD2|many|TRBJ2-1
CASSPGSGRAYYNEQFF
TGTGCCAGCTCACCGGGTAGCGGGAGGGCCTACTACAATGAGCAGTTCTTC
>TRBV6-2/TRBV6-3|-|many|TRBJ1-1
CASSYYTGPDEAFF
TGTGCCAGCAGTTACTACACGGGGCCGGATGAAGCTTTCTTT
>TRBV2|-|-|TRBJ1-2
CASSERGEEGYTF
TGTGCCAGCAGTGAAAGGGGTGAGGAAGGCTACACCTTC
>TRBV6-5|-|few|TRBJ1-1
CASTLSGGTEAFF
TGTGCCAGCACGTTGTCTGGGGGGACTGAAGCTTTCTTT
>TRBV6-1|-|many|TRBJ1-4
CASQRTEANEKLFF
TGTGCCAGCCAGAGAACGGAGGCTAATGAAAAACTGTTTTTT
>TRBV20-1|TRBD1|many|TRBJ1-5
CSARAQGATNQPQHF
TGCAGTGCTAGAGCTCAGGGGGCTACTAATCAGCCCCAGCATTTT
>TRBV6-1|TRBD2|few|TRBJ2-1
CASVVGTSGRASTSYNEQFF
TGTGCCAGCGTGGTCGGGACTAGCGGGAGGGCCTCCACCTCCTACAATGAGCAGTTCTTC
>TRBV20-1|-|few|TRBJ1-5
CSATLDGRDNQPQHF
TGCAGTGCTACCCTCGACGGGAGAGATAATCAGCCCCAGCATTTT
>TRBV6-6|-|few|TRBJ2-7
CASSYPRDEQYF
TGTGCCAGCAGTTACCCCCGGGACGAGCAGTACTTC
>TRBV7-9|-|many|TRBJ2-3
CASSLSGYSTDTQYF
TGTGCCAGCAGCTTAAGCGGATATAGCACAGATACGCAGTATTTT
>TRBV4-3|TRBD1|many|TRBJ2-7
CASSQGLHRGDEQYF
TGCGCCAGCAGCCAAGGGTTGCACAGGGGCGACGAGCAGTACTTC
>TRBV14|-|many|TRBJ2-3
CASSPRQDTQYF
TGTGCCAGCAGCCCCAGGCAAGATACGCAGTATTTT
>TRBV29-1|-|few|TRBJ1-4
CSVEFDSGGKLFF
TGCAGCGTTGAATTTGACTCGGGGGGAAAACTGTTTTTT
>TRBV11-2|-|-|TRBJ2-1
CASRGGQVYNEQFF
TGTGCCAGCAGAGGGGGACAAGTTTACAATGAGCAGTTCTTC
>TRBV18|-|-|TRBJ1-1
CASSPSSRPGGTEAFF
TGTGCCAGCTCACCAAGTTCCCGCCCGGGGGGCACTGAAGCTTTCTTT
>TRBV24-1|-|-|TRBJ2-1
CATSVGGAQNEQFF
TGTGCCACCAGTGTCGGGGGCGCGCAAAATGAGCAGTTCTTC
>TRBV7-9|-|few|TRBJ2-7
CASSLGPGLSYEQYF
TGTGCCAGCAGCTTAGGTCCAGGACTCTCCTACGAGCAGTACTTC
>TRBV19|-|many|TRBJ1-1
CASQRAKGSKNLNTEAFF
TGTGCCAGTCAGAGGGCGAAGGGAAGTAAAAATTTGAACACTGAAGCTTTCTTT
>TRBV15|-|-|TRBJ2-7
CATSRGYEVIYF
TGTGCCACCAGCAGAGGGTATGAGGTTATATACTTC
>TRBV5-6|-|few|TRBJ1-6
CASSVDWGNSPLHF
TGTGCCAGCAGCGTTGACTGGGGAAATTCACCCCTCCACTTT